These 2 T cell receptor beta chains share one sample of origin, sequenced in a study of T-cell memory formation after mild COVID-19 (dated by TCRdb to about 2021). The method was 5' RACE. Instrument used: Illumina NovaSeq 6000. Clones were called with MiXCR by TCRdb after fastp trimmed the public reads at Q25, and only in-frame beta chains were retained. One record per CDR3 amino acid sequence lists the most common genes and DNA. The sample profile shows about 280,000 distinct CDR3 sequences; less than 9.5% of them were found once. Roughly 23% of the sample goes to the ten largest clones. The sample was PBMCs or a T cell subset sorted from them (not recorded which). These receptors were collected from a man between 18 and 29 years old who had mild COVID-19 (a few samples of this study predate the infection). The sample titles of this study are shuffled in the database, so cell type and time point are left out; the donor was told from shared clones.

This chain joins TRBV5-1 and TRBJ2-5; maybe TRBD1 (6 bases). CDR1 SGHRS and CDR2 YFSETQ come from the germline V gene. The CDR3 is 14 amino acids. V shed 2 bases and J shed 2 bases, with 10 bases lying between them. The chain's CDR3 is CASSFFQGQETQYF. The CDR3 bases are TGCGCCAGCAGCTTTTTTCAGGGGCAAGAGACCCAGTACTTC. Full variable domain (missing parts from reference TRBV5-1 and TRBJ2-5): KAGVTQTPRYLIKTRGQQVTLSCSPISGHRSVSWYQQTPGQGLQFLFEYFSETQRNKGNFPGRFSGRQFSNSRSEMNVSTLELGDSALYLCASSFFQGQETQYFGPGTRLLVL.

In its sample, this clonotype was seen many times. The chain employs TRBV12-3 or TRBV12-4 and TRBJ2-5, with 7 bases aligning to TRBD2. With 3 bases clipped from V and 5 bases from J, the junction kept 6 bases outside the gene matches. The CDR3 extends over 14 amino acids. The DNA of the CDR3 is TGTGCCAGCAGTTTGGGGGGGATGGGCGAGACCCAGTACTTC. It specifies CASSLGGMGETQYF.